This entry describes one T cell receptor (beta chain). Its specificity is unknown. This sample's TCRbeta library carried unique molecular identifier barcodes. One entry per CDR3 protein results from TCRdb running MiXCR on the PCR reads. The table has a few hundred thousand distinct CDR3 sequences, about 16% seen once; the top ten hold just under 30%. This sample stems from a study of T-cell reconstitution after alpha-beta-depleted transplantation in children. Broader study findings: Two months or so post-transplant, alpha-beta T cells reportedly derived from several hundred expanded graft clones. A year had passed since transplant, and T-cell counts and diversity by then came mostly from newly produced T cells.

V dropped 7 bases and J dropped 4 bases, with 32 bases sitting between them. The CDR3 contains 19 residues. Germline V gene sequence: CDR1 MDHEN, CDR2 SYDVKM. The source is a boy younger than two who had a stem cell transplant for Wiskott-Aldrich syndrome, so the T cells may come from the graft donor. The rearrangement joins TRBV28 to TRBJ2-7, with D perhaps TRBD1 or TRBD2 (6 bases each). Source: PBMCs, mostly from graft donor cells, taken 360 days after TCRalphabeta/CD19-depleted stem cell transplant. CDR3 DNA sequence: TGTGCCAGCAAAGTCTGCGGGACATGCAGGGCGAGGGGGGTGTACGAGCAGTACTTC. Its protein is CASKVCGTCRARGVYEQYF.